These 21 T cell receptor beta chains originate from one sample sequenced in a study of graft-versus-host responses after intestinal transplantation (dated by TCRdb to about 2021). Receptor amplification or capture employed the immunoSEQ multiplex PCR assay. The source is immuneACCESS, and TCRdb retained only in-frame sequences with V and J called. Part of the clones is not carried over; for the studies checked, unresolved V genes explain less than half of this, and the remainder is unexplained. For this sample the table gives tens of thousands of clones, of which about 93% were detected only once. About 0.78% of the sample goes to the ten largest clones. Sequencing used PBMCs, obtained 16 days after intestinal transplant. The source of these receptors is a human patient who received an intestinal transplant, so some T cells may come from the graft donor.

This clone was recorded only once. This sequence joins TRBV6-5 and TRBJ1-1; D is perhaps TRBD1 (6 bases). Germline V gene data show CDR1 as MNHEY and CDR2 as SVGAGI. The CDR3 runs 13 residues. Trimming pared 0 bases from V and 7 bases from J, leaving 9 bases between. For the CDR3, the DNA is TGTGCCAGCAGTTACTCGGCAGGGGTTGAAGCTTTCTTT. Translating it yields CASSYSAGVEAFF.

The chain combines TRBV27 with TRBJ1-2; 8 nucleotides match TRBD1. CDR3 size: 16 residues. CDR1 MNHEY and CDR2 SMNVEV come from the germline V gene (reference sequence). The V segment lost 5 bases and the J segment 1 base; nucleotides outside the gene matches: 9. CDR3 bases: TGTGCCAGCAGTCCGCGGCCCGGACAGGGTAACTATGGCTACACCTTC. It specifies CASSPRPGQGNYGYTF.

The rearrangement joins TRBV7-2 to TRBJ2-5; 7 nucleotides match TRBD1. CDR3 length equals 13 residues. The J segment lost 4 bases and the V segment lost 4 bases, leaving 3 bases of the junction unmatched. Germline V gene lookup returns CDR1 SGHTA and CDR2 FQGNSA. CDR3 in DNA: TGTGCCAGCAGCTCCACAGGGGTAGAGACCCAGTACTTC. Translated, it gives CASSSTGVETQYF. Full variable domain (rest looked up from reference TRBV7-2 and TRBJ2-5): GAGVSQSPSNKVTEKGKDVELRCDPISGHTALYWYRQSLGQGLEFLIYFQGNSAPDKSGLPSDRFSAERTGGSVSTLTIQRTQQEDSAVYLCASSSTGVETQYFGPGTRLLVL.

The V call is TRBV7-9, the J call TRBJ2-1; TRBD2 is a possible D gene (5 bases). With 9 bases removed from V and 6 bases from J, the gap between germline ends came to 15 bases. Germline values: CDR1 SEHNR, CDR2 FQNEAQ (reference sequence). This CDR3 comprises 13 residues. The CDR3 region has the DNA TGTGCCAGTAGGACTGGTGGGATCAATGAGCAGTTCTTC. It yields the protein CASRTGGINEQFF.

The CDR3 nucleotides are TGTGCCAGCAGCCCGAGCCCAGGACAGGGCCCCTACGAGCAGTACTTC. It specifies CASSPSPGQGPYEQYF. The V and J genes are TRBV9 and TRBJ2-7; 8 positions match TRBD1. The V gene's germline CDR1 is SGDLS and CDR2 YYNGEE. Germline trimming cut 4 bases from V and 2 bases from J; bases unmatched to any gene: 11. The CDR3 has 16 residues. Supplemented by reference TRBV9 and TRBJ2-7, the full variable domain reads DSGVTQTPKHLITATGQRVTLRCSPRSGDLSVYWYQQSLDQGLQFLIQYYNGEERAKGNILERFSAQQFPDLHSELNLSSLELGDSALYFCASSPSPGQGPYEQYFGPGTRLTVT.

A remark on this clone: This specimen includes other DNA sequences encoding the same CDR3. V gene TRBV4-3 combines with J gene TRBJ2-1; perhaps TRBD1 as D (5 bases). In germline, CDR1 is LGHNA, CDR2 YSLEER. The CDR3 runs to 13 residues. V was pared by 8 bases and J by 5 bases, with 13 bases between. The CDR3 spells CASGQGTNNEQFF. CDR3 bases: TGCGCCAGCGGGCAGGGTACCAACAATGAGCAGTTCTTC.

This chain uses TRBV10-3 with TRBJ1-2; 11 nucleotides agree with TRBD1. Germline values: CDR1 ENHRY, CDR2 SYGVKD. The CDR3 spans 14 residues. Losses at the gene ends were 7 bases for V and 7 bases for J; bases not matched to a gene: 8. Here the CDR3 reads CAINFEDRGLGYTF. The CDR3 DNA is TGTGCCATCAACTTCGAGGACAGGGGGCTTGGCTACACCTTC.

The rearrangement uses TRBV19 and TRBJ1-1; D ambiguous. V was shortened by 1 base and J by 1 base, with 1 base between the two germline ends. The V gene's germline CDR1 is LNHDA and CDR2 SQIVND (reference sequence). This CDR3 has 12 amino acids. CDR3 nucleotides: TGTGCCAGTAGTATAGGGAACACTGAAGCTTTCTTT. This codes for CASSIGNTEAFF.

V is TRBV18 and J is TRBJ1-5; 9 bases match TRBD1. Unmatched junction bases numbered 8, after V lost 3 bases and J lost 2 bases. Germline V CDR1 and CDR2: KGHSH, LQKENI. CDR3 length equals 17 residues. The CDR3 nucleotides read TGTGCCAGCTCACCTCCTAAACAGGGGGCTGGCAATCAGCCCCAGCATTTT. This encodes CASSPPKQGAGNQPQHF.

This clone was observed a single time. The chain recombines TRBV5-1 with TRBJ2-3; possible D gene TRBD1, 6 bases. The CDR3 spans 14 residues. The germline V gene encodes CDR1 SGHRS and CDR2 YFSETQ. Trimming took 9 bases from V and 2 from J, leaving 16 bases between them. This CDR3 reads CATTVGAHTDTQYF. CDR3 sequence (DNA): TGCGCCACCACAGTGGGGGCACACACAGATACGCAGTATTTT. Filled out from reference TRBV5-1 and TRBJ2-3, the complete variable domain reads KAGVTQTPRYLIKTRGQQVTLSCSPISGHRSVSWYQQTPGQGLQFLFEYFSETQRNKGNFPGRFSGRQFSNSRSEMNVSTLELGDSALYLCATTVGAHTDTQYFGPGTRLTVL.

This clone was detected once. V is TRBV19 and J is TRBJ2-1, with 11 bases matching TRBD2. CDR1 and CDR2 from the germline V gene are LNHDA and SQIVND (reference sequence). CDR3 length: 19 amino acids. V dropped 7 bases and J dropped 0; count of bases not matched to a gene: 14. The CDR3 sequence is CASNNNRLAGGSSYNEQFF. The CDR3 DNA reads TGTGCCAGTAATAATAACCGCCTAGCGGGAGGAAGCTCCTACAATGAGCAGTTCTTC.

The chain joins TRBV27 to TRBJ1-2; TRBD1 aligns across 7 bases. There are 13 residues in the CDR3. The germline gives CDR1 MNHEY, CDR2 SMNVEV (reference sequence). With V trimmed by 2 bases and J by 4 bases, 1 base remained unmatched. CDR3 sequence reads: CASSLTGAYGYTF. DNA for the CDR3: TGTGCCAGCAGTTTAACAGGGGCCTATGGCTACACCTTC.

The V call is TRBV9, the J call TRBJ2-2, with TRBD1 matching over 9 bases. This CDR3 has 15 residues. V was pared by 3 bases and J by 6 bases, with 6 bases of the junction left unmatched. Germline CDR1 is SGDLS and CDR2 is YYNGEE. For the CDR3, the DNA is TGTGCCAGCAGCGAAGGACAGGGGACGGCCGGGGAGCTGTTTTTT. Its protein product is CASSEGQGTAGELFF.

This clone was found a few times. The V gene is TRBV9, the J gene TRBJ2-7; tentatively, D is TRBD2 (5 bases). The CDR3 contains 13 residues. V shed 5 bases and J shed 7 bases, with 16 bases lying between them. CDR1 SGDLS and CDR2 YYNGEE come from the germline V gene. The CDR3 DNA reads TGTGCCAGCAGTCTCCGAGGGTATGGGGAGCAGTACTTC. Protein sequence: CASSLRGYGEQYF. Drawing the rest from reference TRBV9 and TRBJ2-7, the complete variable domain is DSGVTQTPKHLITATGQRVTLRCSPRSGDLSVYWYQQSLDQGLQFLIQYYNGEERAKGNILERFSAQQFPDLHSELNLSSLELGDSALYFCASSLRGYGEQYFGPGTRLTVT.

The chain is built from TRBV6-1 and TRBJ2-7; the match to TRBD1 covers 8 bases. V lost 6 bases, J lost 3 bases, and 4 bases stayed unmatched. The CDR3 consists of 13 residues. Germline CDR1 is MNHNS and CDR2 is SASEGT. CDR3 region: CASSLGQGYEQYF. The CDR3 nucleotides are TGTGCCAGCAGCCTCGGACAGGGCTACGAGCAGTACTTC.

J is TRBJ2-7 and V is TRBV27; a weak D match, TRBD1 (6 bases). V was pared by 2 bases and J by 2 bases, with 10 bases between. From germline, CDR1 is MNHEY and CDR2 SMNVEV (reference sequence). This CDR3 has 14 residues. CDR3 sequence reads: CASSLGTPPYEQYF. In nucleotides, the CDR3 is TGTGCCAGCAGTTTAGGGACACCTCCCTACGAGCAGTACTTC.

The chain carries TRBV5-1 and TRBJ2-7; D remains unclear. V shed 0 bases and J shed 1 base, with 5 bases lying between them. Germline CDR1 SGHRS, CDR2 YFSETQ. CDR3 size: 13 residues. The CDR3 sequence is CASSLVASYEQYF. DNA for the CDR3: TGCGCCAGCAGCTTGGTGGCATCCTACGAGCAGTACTTC. The entire variable domain, with the rest obtained from reference TRBV5-1 and TRBJ2-7, is as follows: KAGVTQTPRYLIKTRGQQVTLSCSPISGHRSVSWYQQTPGQGLQFLFEYFSETQRNKGNFPGRFSGRQFSNSRSEMNVSTLELGDSALYLCASSLVASYEQYFGPGTRLTVT.

The V gene is TRBV19, the J gene TRBJ2-1; D may be TRBD1 (5 bases). This CDR3 spans 13 amino acids. Germline lookup yields CDR1 LNHDA and CDR2 SQIVND (reference sequence). Trimming pared 3 bases from V and 8 bases from J, leaving 11 bases between. CDR3 DNA sequence: TGTGCCAGTAGTATGACAGCTACCGATGAGCAGTTCTTC. The encoded protein is CASSMTATDEQFF.

The rearrangement uses TRBV6-6 and TRBJ2-7; D remains unclear. Germline V lookup: CDR1 MNHNY, CDR2 SVGAGI (reference sequence). The CDR3 length is 14 residues. V was shortened by 0 bases and J by 5 bases, with 11 bases between the two germline ends. The CDR3 coding sequence is TGTGCCAGCAGTTACTCGAGTGGGCTCGACGAGCAGTACTTC. It is translated as CASSYSSGLDEQYF.

This clone was detected once. The V call is TRBV19, the J call TRBJ2-7; perhaps TRBD2 as D (7 bases). V was trimmed by 1 base and J by 2 bases, leaving 12 bases between them. Germline-derived CDR1 and CDR2 are LNHDA and SQIVND (reference sequence). The CDR3 totals 15 residues. CDR3 protein: CASSIASGQTYEQYF. The CDR3 bases are TGTGCCAGTAGTATAGCTAGCGGACAGACCTACGAGCAGTACTTC.

This sequence joins TRBV9 and TRBJ2-1; D possibly matches TRBD1 or TRBD2 (5 bases each). With 2 bases removed from V and 5 bases from J, the gap between germline ends came to 8 bases. CDR1 is SGDLS and CDR2 is YYNGEE in the germline V gene. The length of the CDR3 is 13 residues. The DNA of the CDR3 is TGTGCCAGCAGCGTTGGGGACGACAATGAGCAGTTCTTC. Translated: CASSVGDDNEQFF.